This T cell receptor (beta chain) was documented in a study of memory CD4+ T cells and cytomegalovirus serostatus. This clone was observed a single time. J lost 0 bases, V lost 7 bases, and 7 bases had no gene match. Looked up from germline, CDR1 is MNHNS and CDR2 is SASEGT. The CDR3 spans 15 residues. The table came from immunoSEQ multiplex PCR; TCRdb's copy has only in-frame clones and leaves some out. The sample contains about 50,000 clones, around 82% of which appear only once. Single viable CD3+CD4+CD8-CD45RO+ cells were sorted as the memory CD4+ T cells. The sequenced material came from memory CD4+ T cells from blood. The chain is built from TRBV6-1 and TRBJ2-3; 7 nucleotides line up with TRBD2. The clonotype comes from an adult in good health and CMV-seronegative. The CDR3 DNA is TGTGCCAGCAAGAGGGGTAGCGGGAGCACAGATACGCAGTATTTT. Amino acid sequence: CASKRGSGSTDTQYF.